This T cell receptor (beta chain) was recorded in a study of T cells after yellow fever vaccination. TCRdb re-analysed the 5' RACE reads in MiXCR, keeping a single row per CDR3 protein. The data hold 310,000 or so distinct CDR3 sequences, with 6.8% observed a single time. CDR1 and CDR2 (germline): MNHEY, SVGAGI. This CDR3 has 15 amino acids. Trimming stripped 0 bases from V and 0 bases from J, with 8 bases between. Sequencing used PBMCs, obtained about 49 days after the first yellow fever vaccination. The V gene is TRBV6-5, the J gene TRBJ1-1; D unclear. This receptor was obtained from a man younger than 35 who received the YFV17D yellow fever vaccine. CDR3 coding DNA: TGTGCCAGCAGTTACTCGAAACAAATGAACACTGAAGCTTTCTTT. Residues: CASSYSKQMNTEAFF.